The source of this T cell receptor beta chain is a study of T cells expressing NK-cell markers. As for the study in general: Repertoires of TCR beta were obtained from T cells sorted as CD3+CD56+NKG2C+, CD3+CD56+NKG2C- and CD3+CD56-NKG2C+.

What made the TCR beta cDNA was 5'RACE template switching with UMIs. Reanalyzing the 5' RACE reads, TCRdb keeps one entry per CDR3 protein, without DNA. The repertoire table contains about 390,000 distinct CDR3 sequences. This CDR3 region has 11 residues. CDR1 ENHRY and CDR2 SYGVKD come from the germline V gene. Comment on this clonotype: What it binds is unknown.

General study results and limits: Among CD8+ T cells from five or six donors, dominant NKG2C+ clonotypes accounted for about 1.0-7.5%.

Sample: blood T cells: a sorted CD56 or NKG2C T cell subset, CD4+ or CD8+ T cells, or bulk PBMC T cells (not recorded which). The genes are TRBV10-3 and TRBJ1-3; the D call from TCRdb, TRBD1, cannot be confirmed without DNA. The clonotype comes from a woman in her fifties or sixties in good health. CDR3 sequence: CAIMRGDTIYF.